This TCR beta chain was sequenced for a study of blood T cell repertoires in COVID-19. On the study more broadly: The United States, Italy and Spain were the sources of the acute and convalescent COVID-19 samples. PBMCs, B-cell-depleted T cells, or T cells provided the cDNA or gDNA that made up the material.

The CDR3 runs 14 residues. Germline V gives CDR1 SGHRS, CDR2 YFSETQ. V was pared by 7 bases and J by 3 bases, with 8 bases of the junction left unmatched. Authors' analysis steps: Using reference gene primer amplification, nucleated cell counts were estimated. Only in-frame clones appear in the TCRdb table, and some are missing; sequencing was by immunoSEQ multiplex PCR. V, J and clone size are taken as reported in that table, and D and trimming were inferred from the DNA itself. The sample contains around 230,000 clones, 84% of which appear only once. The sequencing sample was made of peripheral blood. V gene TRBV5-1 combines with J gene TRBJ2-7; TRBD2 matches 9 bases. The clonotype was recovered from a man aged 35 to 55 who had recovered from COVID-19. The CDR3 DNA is TGCGCCAGCGGTATATTAGCGGGAGACTACGAGCAGTACTTC. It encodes CASGILAGDYEQYF.